Following are 23 T cell receptor beta chains from one sample sequenced in a study of shared clonotypes between healthy human individuals (dated by TCRdb to 2018 to 2020). Libraries came from the immunoSEQ multiplex PCR assay. TCRdb took this table from immuneACCESS and kept in-frame rearrangements with V and J called. Such tables lack part of the clones; where checked against another copy, unresolved V genes explain under half of the gap, and the rest is unexplained. The sample table lists about 1.1 million clones, around 78% of them with a count of one. Of the sample, roughly 0.65% is held by the ten largest clones. The sequenced sample consisted of memory CD4+ T cells from PBMCs. The meaning of the sample's cell subset or site label: CD45RA-negative fraction. The receptor source for this set is a young man in good health. Some clones in this sample may be carry-over from other donors' samples.

As concerns this clone: This likely traces to a read error, being one base from a far larger clone. CDR3: CASSLVMGQPLTEALF. In DNA, the CDR3 is TGTGCCAGCAGCTTAGTAATGGGACAGCCGCTCACTGAAGCTCTCTTT. The chain has TRBV11-2 and TRBJ1-1; 7 nucleotides agree with TRBD1. The CDR3 is 16 residues long. The germline V gene has CDR1 SGHAT and CDR2 FQNNGV. Together with reference TRBV11-2 and TRBJ1-1, the CDR3 gives the full variable domain: EAGVAQSPRYKIIEKRQSVAFWCNPISGHATLYWYQQILGQGPKLLIQFQNNGVVDDSQLPKDRFSAERLKGVDSTLKIQPAKLEDSAVYLCASSLVMGQPLTEALFGQGTRLTVV.

This chain links TRBV6-6 with TRBJ2-7, with 10 bases aligning to TRBD2. Germline lookup yields CDR1 MNHNY and CDR2 SVGAGI (reference sequence). With V trimmed by 6 bases and J by 4 bases, 9 bases remained unmatched. CDR3 length equals 15 residues. The CDR3 reads CASRHSGRGGYEQYF. The CDR3 nucleotides read TGTGCCAGCAGGCACAGCGGGAGGGGGGGTTACGAGCAGTACTTC.

The chain carries TRBV4-2 and TRBJ2-5; 8 nucleotides line up with TRBD2. Unmatched junction bases numbered 15, after V lost 5 bases and J lost 1 base. CDR1 LGHNA and CDR2 YNFKEQ come from the germline V gene. The CDR3 runs to 18 residues. DNA of the CDR3: TGTGCCAGCAGCGGCGGGTCCTTAACTAGCGGAAGCCAAGAGACCCAGTACTTC. It is translated as CASSGGSLTSGSQETQYF.

The chain joins TRBV4-1 to TRBJ2-2; 10 bases are shared with TRBD2. Germline CDR1 MGHRA, CDR2 YSYEKL. V lost 0 bases, J lost 4 bases, and 2 bases stayed unmatched. The CDR3 runs to 16 residues. This CDR3 reads CASSQELAGTTGELFF. CDR3 nucleotides: TGCGCCAGCAGCCAAGAACTAGCGGGGACCACCGGGGAGCTGTTTTTT.

A word on this clone: This sample also contains other DNA sequences that code for the same CDR3. V gene TRBV5-6 combines with J gene TRBJ2-7; 9 nucleotides match TRBD2. V trimming: 0 bases; J trimming: 1 base; junction bases outside the gene matches: 2. The CDR3 runs 15 residues. Per germline, CDR1 SGHDT and CDR2 YYEEEE. CDR3 sequence reads: CASSLGLAGSYEQYF. CDR3 nucleotide sequence: TGTGCCAGCAGCTTGGGGCTAGCGGGGTCCTACGAGCAGTACTTC. The full variable domain, rest sourced from reference TRBV5-6 and TRBJ2-7, is DAGVTQSPTHLIKTRGQQVTLRCSPKSGHDTVSWYQQALGQGPQFIFQYYEEEERQRGNFPDRFSGHQFPNYSSELNVNALLLGDSALYLCASSLGLAGSYEQYFGPGTRLTVT.

There are a few counts of this clone. This rearrangement joins TRBV9 to TRBJ1-1, with 9 bases fitting TRBD1. Per germline, CDR1 SGDLS and CDR2 YYNGEE. This CDR3 is 16 amino acids long. The V gene end was trimmed by 2 bases and the J gene end by 8 bases; junction bases not matched to a gene: 13. In nucleotides, the CDR3 is TGTGCCAGCAGCGTGATTACAGGGGGCGCTACGGCGGAAGCTTTCTTT. Its protein is CASSVITGGATAEAFF.

This rearrangement joins TRBV27 to TRBJ1-4; D not certain. The CDR3 runs to 15 residues. Deletions cut 5 bases from V and 3 bases from J, with 13 bases between. CDR1 and CDR2 (germline): MNHEY, SMNVEV (reference sequence). CDR3 coding DNA: TGTGCCAGCAGTCCCTTAAGACCGTCTAATGAAAAACTGTTTTTT. This gives the protein CASSPLRPSNEKLFF.

The rearrangement links TRBV7-9 to TRBJ1-3; the D gene is possibly TRBD1 (6 bases). Trimming cost V 5 bases and J 0 bases, with 17 bases left between them. Per germline, CDR1 SEHNR and CDR2 FQNEAQ (reference sequence). The CDR3 consists of 17 residues. Here the CDR3 reads CASSPQPGHLSGNTIYF. As DNA, the CDR3 is TGTGCCAGCAGCCCACAGCCGGGACACCTCTCTGGAAACACCATATATTTT.

The chain joins TRBV6-5 to TRBJ2-1, with D tentatively TRBD1 or TRBD2 (7 bases each). This CDR3 is 16 amino acids long. In germline, CDR1 is MNHEY, CDR2 SVGAGI. Trimming pared 2 bases from V and 2 bases from J, leaving 13 bases between. The CDR3 region is CASSYQTGRAYNEQFF. In DNA, the CDR3 is TGTGCCAGCAGTTACCAGACAGGGAGGGCCTACAATGAGCAGTTCTTC.

This clone has ten or more counts. This rearrangement joins TRBV30 to TRBJ2-3; D perhaps matches TRBD2 (6 bases). CDR1 is GTSNPN, CDR2 SVGIG, per germline (reference sequence). The CDR3 has 15 residues. V was pared by 5 bases and J by 2 bases, with 17 bases between. The CDR3 reads CAWARARGTTDTQYF. CDR3 nucleotide sequence: TGTGCCTGGGCTCGGGCCCGGGGGACCACAGATACGCAGTATTTT.

V and J are TRBV7-3 and TRBJ2-7, with no clear D. CDR3 length equals 15 residues. Germline V gives CDR1 SGHTA, CDR2 FQGTGA. V lost 5 bases, J lost 1 base, and 15 bases lay in between. CDR3 sequence reads: CASSLGQVGSYEQYF. For the CDR3, the DNA is TGTGCCAGCAGCCTAGGGCAGGTTGGGTCCTACGAGCAGTACTTC.

The chain uses TRBV5-8 and TRBJ2-5, with a possible D match to TRBD2 (7 bases). Germline V lookup: CDR1 SGHTS, CDR2 YDEGEE. The CDR3 has 16 residues. V lost 4 bases, J lost 2 bases, and 18 bases lay in between. CDR3: CASSLFTGGAQETQYF. The CDR3 nucleotides are TGTGCCAGCAGCCTATTTACTGGGGGGGCACAAGAGACCCAGTACTTC.

The rearrangement uses TRBV19 and TRBJ2-3; 13 bases map to TRBD2. V was pared by 6 bases and J by 4 bases, with 10 bases of the junction left unmatched. Per the germline V gene, CDR1 is LNHDA and CDR2 is SQIVND (reference sequence). The CDR3 runs to 17 residues. CDR3 in amino acids: CASRPFRTSGSADTQYF. CDR3 DNA sequence: TGTGCCAGTAGACCGTTTCGGACTAGCGGGAGTGCAGATACGCAGTATTTT. The full variable domain, rest sourced from reference TRBV19 and TRBJ2-3, is DGGITQSPKYLFRKEGQNVTLSCEQNLNHDAMYWYRQDPGQGLRLIYYSQIVNDFQKGDIAEGYSVSREKKESFPLTVTSAQKNPTAFYLCASRPFRTSGSADTQYFGPGTRLTVL.

This sequence joins TRBV30 and TRBJ2-1; no firm D call. V gave up 1 base and J gave up 6 bases, with 10 bases separating them. The CDR3 has 13 residues. The V gene's germline CDR1 is GTSNPN and CDR2 SVGIG (reference sequence). The CDR3 protein is CAWSAALGNEQFF. CDR3 sequence (DNA): TGTGCCTGGAGTGCCGCCTTGGGCAATGAGCAGTTCTTC.

The chain uses TRBV5-6 and TRBJ2-1; D not certain. This CDR3 spans 13 amino acids. V lost 2 bases, J lost 5 bases, and 8 bases lay in between. In germline, CDR1 is SGHDT, CDR2 YYEEEE. For the CDR3, the DNA is TGTGCCAGCAGCTTTGCACTAAACAATGAGCAGTTCTTC. This translates into CASSFALNNEQFF.

The gene calls are TRBV10-3 and TRBJ1-1; D possibly corresponds to TRBD1 (6 bases). V was pared by 0 bases and J by 6 bases, with 8 bases between. CDR1 is ENHRY and CDR2 is SYGVKD in the germline V gene. The CDR3 totals 13 residues. CDR3 sequence: CAISESQGPEAFF. CDR3 nucleotide sequence: TGTGCCATCAGTGAGTCTCAGGGGCCTGAAGCTTTCTTT.

The V and J genes are TRBV9 and TRBJ2-5; a weak D match, TRBD1 (5 bases). The CDR3 has 14 residues. Per the germline V gene, CDR1 is SGDLS and CDR2 is YYNGEE. V was cut by 0 bases and J by 4 bases, with 10 bases left in between. The CDR3 sequence is CASSVDPQGETQYF. The CDR3 DNA reads as TGTGCCAGCAGCGTAGACCCCCAGGGAGAGACCCAGTACTTC.

This CDR3 is CASSAGTSGRKKDTQYF. The CDR3 bases are TGTGCCAGCAGCGCCGGGACTAGCGGGAGAAAGAAAGATACGCAGTATTTT. This sequence joins TRBV9 and TRBJ2-3; 14 bases match TRBD2. V trimming: 3 bases; J trimming: 5 bases; junction bases outside the gene matches: 8. CDR3 length: 17 amino acids. Germline V gene lookup returns CDR1 SGDLS and CDR2 YYNGEE.

CDR3 in amino acids: CASSVGVKDNTDTQYF. The CDR3 DNA reads TGTGCCAGCAGCGTAGGTGTGAAGGACAACACAGATACGCAGTATTTT. The chain combines TRBV9 with TRBJ2-3, with D maybe TRBD1 (5 bases). Between the trimmed V and J ends, which lost 0 bases and 2 bases, there was a span of 13 bases. In germline, CDR1 is SGDLS, CDR2 YYNGEE. There are 16 residues in the CDR3.

The chain carries TRBV19 and TRBJ2-7, with TRBD2 matching over 8 bases. The CDR3 spans 14 residues. Germline V lookup: CDR1 LNHDA, CDR2 SQIVND (reference sequence). Trimming cost V 3 bases and J 5 bases; bases outside gene matches: 6. CDR3 sequence: CASSIVGRADEQYF. In DNA, the CDR3 is TGTGCCAGTAGTATTGTCGGGAGGGCCGACGAGCAGTACTTC.

CDR3 sequence reads: CASSEKMYNEQFF. CDR3 DNA sequence: TGCGCCAGCAGTGAGAAGATGTACAATGAGCAGTTCTTC. The rearrangement uses TRBV10-2 and TRBJ2-1; D gene uncertain. CDR1 is WSHSY, CDR2 SAAADI, per germline. The CDR3 spans 13 residues. The V end lost 2 bases, the J end lost 4 bases, and 6 bases lay between the germline ends.

The rearrangement joins TRBV5-4 to TRBJ2-7; 7 bases are shared with TRBD2. CDR3 length equals 16 residues. V lost 3 bases and J lost 5; bases outside the gene matches: 14. Germline V gene lookup returns CDR1 SGHNT and CDR2 YYREEE (reference sequence). CDR3 bases: TGTGCCAGCAGCTCCCAGGCCGGGAGGTCCCCCCACGAGCAGTACTTC. This translates into CASSSQAGRSPHEQYF.

This clone was seen a single time. The CDR3 DNA is TGTGCCAGCAGGTTGAGGATCTACAATGAGCAGTTCTTC. This codes for CASRLRIYNEQFF. The rearrangement uses TRBV28 and TRBJ2-1; D gene ambiguous. Germline V lookup: CDR1 MDHEN, CDR2 SYDVKM. V was cut by 6 bases and J by 3 bases, with 9 bases left in between. The CDR3 loop spans 13 amino acids.